This T cell receptor beta chain is from a study of T cells in Graves' hyperthyroidism and ophthalmopathy. Template material for amplifying TCR beta CDR3 regions consisted of RNA transcripts. The TCR CDR3 was amplified in a first-round RT-PCR using the HTBI primer set. A single record per CDR3 protein comes from TCRdb applying MiXCR to the multiplex PCR reads. The sample yields hundreds of thousands of distinct CDR3 sequences, approximately 20% seen once. Germline loops: CDR1 MGHRA, CDR2 YSYEKL. J was trimmed by 4 bases and V by 4 bases; bases with no gene match: 12. CDR3 size: 17 residues. Patients were excluded because of uncontrolled infection, other autoimmune disease, pregnancy or lactation.

The clonotype comes from a man between 35 and 55 years old with Graves' ophthalmopathy. The sequenced sample was blood. V gene TRBV4-1 combines with J gene TRBJ2-7, with 11 bases fitting TRBD2. CDR3 coding DNA: TGCGCCAGCAGCCTTCGGGGGGTACTAGCGGGAGAATACGAGCAGTACTTC. Its protein product is CASSLRGVLAGEYEQYF.